This TCR beta chain is drawn from a study of response to subunit inactivated influenza vaccine. TCRdb reanalysed the RT-PCR reads using MiXCR and keeps one entry per CDR3 protein. The table records approximately 500,000 distinct CDR3 sequences, around 25% of them present only once. The CDR3 runs 12 residues. V lost 6 bases, J lost 5 bases, and 9 bases lay in between. Germline-derived CDR1 and CDR2 are MNHEY and SVGEGT. The sample was also reused in another study, on T cells expressing NK-cell markers. From that report: Synthesis of TCR beta cDNA relied on 5'RACE template switching carrying UMIs. Repertoires of TCR beta were obtained from T cells sorted as CD3+CD56+NKG2C+, CD3+CD56+NKG2C- and CD3+CD56-NKG2C+. Serological testing identified seven of the eight sequenced donors as HCMV-seropositive and one as seronegative. A range of about 1.0-7.0% of CD8+ T cells consisted of dominant NKG2C+ clonotypes in more than five donors. Once again these clonotypes came out on top in the CD3+CD56-NKG2C+ fraction of a handful of donors.

The rearrangement joins TRBV6-2 or TRBV6-3 to TRBJ2-3; TRBD2 might be the D (5 bases). The source is a man aged 50 or older who received an inactivated influenza vaccine. The input for sequencing was CD4+ T cells sorted from PBMCs, taken roughly 12 days after vaccination. The CDR3 is CASRLEGDTQYF. The CDR3 DNA reads as TGTGCCAGCAGACTAGAGGGAGATACGCAGTATTTT.